The subject of this entry is one TCR beta chain. The CDR3 is 16 residues long. The germline V gene encodes CDR1 SGHNT and CDR2 YYREEE (reference sequence). The J segment lost 2 bases and the V segment lost 7 bases, leaving 10 bases of the junction unmatched. TCRdb's copy holds only in-frame clones and misses some; the assay was immunoSEQ multiplex PCR. The table includes 65,000 to 75,000 clones, approximately 85% detected once. Blood sampling took place at baseline, cycle 4 day 1, and cycle 7 day 1. This sample is part of a study of OX40 agonist ivuxolimab in advanced cancers. Study-level background: Patients enrolled in dose escalation were diagnosed with hepatocellular carcinoma, melanoma, renal cell or head and neck cancer. Two cutaneous melanoma patients and one hepatocellular carcinoma patient, three in all, had partial responses.

The sample here was CD4+ or CD8+ T cells sorted from blood, taken in a trial of the OX40 agonist ivuxolimab. V gene TRBV5-4 combines with J gene TRBJ2-3; 10 bases agree with TRBD2. The TCR sequence derives from an adult with an advanced solid tumor such as melanoma, head and neck, liver or kidney cancer. The CDR3 loop reads CASEDSGRLNTDTQYF. DNA for the CDR3: TGTGCCAGCGAGGATAGCGGGAGGCTTAACACAGATACGCAGTATTTT.